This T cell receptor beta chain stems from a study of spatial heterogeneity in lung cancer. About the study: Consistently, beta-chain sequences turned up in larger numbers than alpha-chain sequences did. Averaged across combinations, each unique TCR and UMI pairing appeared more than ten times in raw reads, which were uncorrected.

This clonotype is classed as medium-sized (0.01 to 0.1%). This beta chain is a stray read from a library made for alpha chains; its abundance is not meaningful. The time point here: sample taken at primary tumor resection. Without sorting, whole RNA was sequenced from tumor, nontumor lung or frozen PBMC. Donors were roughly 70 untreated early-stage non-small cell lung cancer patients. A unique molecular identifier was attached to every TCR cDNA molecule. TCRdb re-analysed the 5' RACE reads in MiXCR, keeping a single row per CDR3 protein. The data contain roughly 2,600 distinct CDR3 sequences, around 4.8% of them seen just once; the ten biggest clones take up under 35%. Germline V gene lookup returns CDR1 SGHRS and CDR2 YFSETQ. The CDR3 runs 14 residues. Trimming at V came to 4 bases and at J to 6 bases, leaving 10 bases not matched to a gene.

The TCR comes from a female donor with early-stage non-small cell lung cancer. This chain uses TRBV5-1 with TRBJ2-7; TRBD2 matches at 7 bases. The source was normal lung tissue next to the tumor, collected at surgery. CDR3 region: CASSPRSGDGEQYV. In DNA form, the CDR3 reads TGCGCCAGCAGCCCCCGCAGCGGGGACGGCGAGCAGTACGTC.